The next 19 T cell receptor beta chains were all read from a single sample in a study of vaccination effects on CD4 cells after COVID-19 (dated by TCRdb to between 2021 and 2022). These receptors' antigens are unknown. After 10 days of culture, CD4+ T cells were isolated with the EasySep CD4+ T cell isolation kit. Libraries were built with the immunoSEQ multiplex PCR assay. The table was pulled from immuneACCESS by TCRdb, which kept in-frame rearrangements only. Such tables lose some clones; where checked, under half of the loss comes from unresolved V genes, and the rest has no known cause. Here the sample has about 74,000 clones; more than 70% occur a single time. About 2% of the sample comes from the top ten. The material was CD4+ T cells from PBMCs cultured without peptide, obtained before COVID-19 vaccination. Receptors were obtained from a human donor who received a COVID-19 vaccine.

V usage is TRBV11-1 and J usage is TRBJ2-3; 10 bases are a match to TRBD2. CDR1 SGHAT and CDR2 FQDESV come from the germline V gene (reference sequence). V dropped 4 bases and J dropped 3; count of bases not matched to a gene: 1. This CDR3 contains 14 residues. The DNA for the CDR3 is TGTGCCAGCAGCTATAGCGGGGGGACAGATACGCAGTATTTT. Protein: CASSYSGGTDTQYF.

The chain joins TRBV9 to TRBJ2-3; D is perhaps TRBD2 (6 bases). The V gene lost 0 bases and the J gene lost 1 base, with 9 bases spanning the gap. Germline V gene sequence: CDR1 SGDLS, CDR2 YYNGEE. This CDR3 has 15 residues. The CDR3 sequence is CASSVGIAGTDTQYF. In DNA form, the CDR3 reads TGTGCCAGCAGCGTAGGGATAGCGGGCACAGATACGCAGTATTTT.

This sequence joins TRBV18 and TRBJ1-2; maybe TRBD1 (6 bases). The CDR3 runs to 13 residues. Trimming stripped 5 bases from V and 7 bases from J, with 14 bases between. Per the germline V gene, CDR1 is KGHSH and CDR2 is LQKENI. For the CDR3, the DNA is TGTGCCAGCTCAAAAGAAACAGGGTTTGGCTACACCTTC. Its protein is CASSKETGFGYTF. Combining the CDR3 with reference TRBV18 and TRBJ1-2 gives the whole variable domain NAGVMQNPRHLVRRRGQEARLRCSPMKGHSHVYWYRQLPEEGLKFMVYLQKENIIDESGMPKERFSAEFPKEGPSILRIQQVVRGDSAAYFCASSKETGFGYTFGSGTRLTVV.

J is TRBJ1-3 and V is TRBV6-5; possible D gene TRBD1, 6 bases. The CDR3 length is 15 residues. Germline V gene data show CDR1 as MNHEY and CDR2 as SVGAGI. Between the trimmed V and J ends, which lost 5 bases and 1 base, there was a span of 12 bases. The DNA of the CDR3 is TGTGCCAGCAGTCCGGGACATTCTTCTGGAAACACCATATATTTT. Translation gives CASSPGHSSGNTIYF.

The gene calls are TRBV12-3 or TRBV12-4 and TRBJ2-3; no clear D gene. Trimming cost V 7 bases and J 4 bases, with 9 bases left between them. CDR3 length: 12 amino acids. CDR3 DNA sequence: TGTGCCAGCATTGGAGAGCCAGATACGCAGTATTTT. This codes for CASIGEPDTQYF.

The V gene is TRBV18, the J gene TRBJ2-7; 7 nucleotides line up with TRBD1. V lost 4 bases, J lost 7 bases, and 10 bases stayed unmatched. The CDR3 contains 14 residues. CDR1 KGHSH and CDR2 LQKENI come from the germline V gene. DNA of the CDR3: TGTGCCAGCTCACTCGGGACAGCTCAATGGGAGCAGTACGTC. Translating it yields CASSLGTAQWEQYV.

The chain joins TRBV4-1 to TRBJ2-1; tentative D call: TRBD1 (6 bases). This CDR3 has 17 amino acids. Trimming removed 3 bases at V and 5 bases at J, with 20 bases between. The germline V gene has CDR1 MGHRA and CDR2 YSYEKL. The CDR3 DNA follows: TGCGCCAGCAGCCAGGACCCCACGGGACACCGGAACAATGAGCAGTTCTTC. Translated, it gives CASSQDPTGHRNNEQFF.

The chain has TRBV2 and TRBJ2-1, with no clear D. Germline CDR1 SNHLY, CDR2 FYNNEI. The CDR3 contains 12 residues. Trimming removed 6 bases from V and 6 bases from J, with 9 bases in between. The CDR3 region has the DNA TGTGCCAGCAGCAGTAAAGGCAATGAGCAGTTCTTC. The encoded protein is CASSSKGNEQFF.

V is TRBV2 and J is TRBJ2-3, with D possibly being TRBD2 (5 bases). From germline, CDR1 is SNHLY and CDR2 FYNNEI. CDR3 length equals 16 residues. With 8 bases removed from V and 0 bases from J, the gap between germline ends came to 18 bases. For the CDR3, the DNA is TGTGCCAGCTTGGTGTTCAAGGGAGTGAGCACAGATACGCAGTATTTT. It yields the protein CASLVFKGVSTDTQYF.

In its sample, this clone was seen a few times. The chain has TRBV9 and TRBJ1-3; D gene uncertain. V lost 7 bases and J 3 bases, leaving 11 bases between the germline ends. The CDR3 has 13 amino acids. The germline gives CDR1 SGDLS, CDR2 YYNGEE. The CDR3 DNA is TGTGCCAGCTCGCGGGGTCGTGGAAACACCATATATTTT. As protein: CASSRGRGNTIYF.

This clone was counted between two and nine times. CDR3 sequence reads: CASSLFSATNEKLFF. CDR3 coding DNA: TGTGCCAGCAGTTTATTCTCCGCAACTAATGAAAAACTGTTTTTT. The chain recombines TRBV27 with TRBJ1-4; D unresolved. The germline V and J ends were trimmed by 1 base and 0 bases, with 6 bases remaining between them. The CDR3 sequence is 15 residues long. The germline gives CDR1 MNHEY, CDR2 SMNVEV (reference sequence).

This clone has only one observation. The V gene is TRBV6-5, the J gene TRBJ2-3; perhaps D is TRBD1 or TRBD2 (6 bases each). CDR3 size: 15 residues. Germline CDR1 MNHEY, CDR2 SVGAGI. V lost 10 bases and J lost 3, with 20 bases in between. For the CDR3, the DNA is TGTGCCACCTCCTCTCGGGGGCCGGGAACAGATACGCAGTATTTT. Translation gives CATSSRGPGTDTQYF.

This chain links TRBV6-5 with TRBJ1-2; D gene unclear. The germline gives CDR1 MNHEY, CDR2 SVGAGI. The V end was cut by 7 bases, the J end by 6 bases, with 18 bases between. This CDR3 comprises 14 residues. The CDR3 DNA follows: TGTGCCAGCATAAGTCCGGGAGGCGGCCATGGCTACACCTTC. It codes for CASISPGGGHGYTF.

This clone was picked up a small number of times. The chain is built from TRBV7-3 and TRBJ2-2; D remains unclear. Looked up from germline, CDR1 is SGHTA and CDR2 is FQGTGA. V lost 0 bases, J lost 6 bases, and 8 bases lay in between. This CDR3 region has 14 residues. The CDR3 DNA is TGTGCCAGCAGCTTAACGGTTTCGGCCGGGGAGCTGTTTTTT. Residues: CASSLTVSAGELFF.

The CDR3, as DNA: TGTGCTAGTGGTTTGGGACACCTAGGCACTGAAGCTTTCTTT. It specifies CASGLGHLGTEAFF. The V gene is TRBV12-5, the J gene TRBJ1-1; D ambiguous. CDR1 is LGHNT, CDR2 FRNRAP, per germline. This CDR3 has 14 residues. The ends were cut back, 1 base at V and 4 bases at J, with 10 bases in the middle.

This chain uses TRBV5-6 with TRBJ1-6, with a possible D match to TRBD1 (5 bases). Per the germline V gene, CDR1 is SGHDT and CDR2 is YYEEEE. The CDR3 is made up of 13 amino acids. The V end lost 0 bases, the J end lost 7 bases, and 5 bases lay between the germline ends. The CDR3 loop is CASSLDRNSPLHF. In nucleotides, the CDR3 is TGTGCCAGCAGCTTGGACAGGAATTCACCCCTCCACTTT.

This clone turned up a few times. The J gene is TRBJ1-1, the V gene TRBV5-1, with D unresolved. Germline V gene lookup returns CDR1 SGHRS and CDR2 YFSETQ. CDR3 length: 15 residues. Trimming stripped 7 bases from V and 1 base from J, with 17 bases between. CDR3 protein: CASGIGVPTNTEAFF. Here the CDR3 DNA reads TGCGCCAGCGGTATAGGTGTACCAACGAACACTGAAGCTTTCTTT.

V gene TRBV5-6 combines with J gene TRBJ2-1; D gene uncertain. The CDR3 totals 17 residues. The germline V and J ends were trimmed by 1 base and 1 base, with 15 bases remaining between them. Germline lookup yields CDR1 SGHDT and CDR2 YYEEEE. This CDR3 is CASSLSLRAISYNEQFF. Here the CDR3 DNA reads TGTGCCAGCAGCTTGTCACTCAGAGCTATATCCTACAATGAGCAGTTCTTC.

The rearrangement uses TRBV2 and TRBJ1-2, with D perhaps TRBD1 (5 bases). CDR3 length: 13 residues. Germline assignment: CDR1 SNHLY and CDR2 FYNNEI. The V gene lost 7 bases and the J gene lost 4 bases, with 13 bases spanning the gap. The CDR3 DNA reads as TGTGCCAGCAACCGGGGGGATCGCTATGGCTACACCTTC. It translates to CASNRGDRYGYTF. Looking up the rest from reference TRBV2 and TRBJ1-2 gives the full variable domain: EPEVTQTPSHQVTQMGQEVILRCVPISNHLYFYWYRQILGQKVEFLVSFYNNEISEKSEIFDDQFSVERPDGSNFTLKIRSTKLEDSAMYFCASNRGDRYGYTFGSGTRLTVV.